The 12 T cell receptor beta chains presented below share a single source sample, sequenced in a study of neurological immune-mediated disorders. TCRdb re-analysed the 5' RACE reads in MiXCR, keeping a single row per CDR3 protein. The sample includes 45,000 to 65,000 distinct CDR3 sequences, around 4.2% of them seen just once. What was sequenced was PBMCs. These receptors were collected from a man aged 50 or older with multiple sclerosis.

This clonotype is labeled as medium-sized (0.01 to 0.1%). The rearrangement joins TRBV29-1 to TRBJ2-1; D might be TRBD1 (5 bases). The CDR3 spans 12 residues. Trimming removed 3 bases at V and 7 bases at J, with 10 bases between. Germline V gene lookup returns CDR1 SQVTM and CDR2 ANQGSEA. The CDR3 spells CSVERRDNEQFF. The CDR3 DNA sequence: TGCAGCGTTGAGCGCAGGGATAATGAGCAGTTCTTC.

The chain recombines TRBV28 with TRBJ1-5, with 8 bases aligning to TRBD1. Germline CDR1 MDHEN, CDR2 SYDVKM. The CDR3 runs to 17 residues. The J segment lost 0 bases and the V segment lost 4 bases, leaving 8 bases of the junction unmatched. This CDR3 reads CASSSDRGFYSNQPQHF. CDR3 DNA sequence: TGTGCCAGCAGTTCAGACAGGGGCTTTTATAGCAATCAGCCCCAGCATTTT.

This clonotype was observed at least ten times. This sequence joins TRBV5-1 and TRBJ2-3; 11 nucleotides align to TRBD2. Germline lookup yields CDR1 SGHRS and CDR2 YFSETQ. V lost 1 base and J lost 2; bases outside the gene matches: 6. This CDR3 is built from 17 residues. This chain's CDR3 is CASSLTSGSVDTDTQYF. The CDR3 DNA sequence: TGCGCCAGCAGCTTGACTAGCGGGAGTGTTGACACAGATACGCAGTATTTT.

This clonotype has at least ten counts. The chain has TRBV7-3 and TRBJ1-1; possible D gene TRBD1, 6 bases. CDR1 is SGHTA, CDR2 FQGTGA, per germline. The CDR3 contains 14 residues. V shed 5 bases and J shed 2 bases, with 12 bases lying between them. The CDR3 loop reads CASSEQGPNTEAFF. DNA for the CDR3: TGTGCCAGCAGCGAACAGGGTCCTAACACTGAAGCTTTCTTT. The whole variable domain, filled in from reference TRBV7-3 and TRBJ1-1, reads GAGVSQTPSNKVTEKGKYVELRCDPISGHTALYWYRQSLGQGPEFLIYFQGTGAADDSGLPNDRFFAVRPEGSVSTLKIQRTERGDSAVYLCASSEQGPNTEAFFGQGTRLTVV.

The chain carries TRBV5-1 and TRBJ2-7; 13 bases line up with TRBD2. The V and J ends lost 7 bases and 6 bases, in that order; junction bases with no gene match: 7. The CDR3 is made up of 14 amino acids. Germline CDR1 SGHRS, CDR2 YFSETQ. CDR3 sequence reads: CASGSGTSGTEQYF. CDR3 DNA: TGCGCCAGCGGATCCGGGACTAGCGGGACCGAGCAGTACTTC.

This clonotype was seen many times. CDR3 sequence: CSAKTGWAYEQYF. CDR3 bases: TGCAGTGCTAAGACAGGGTGGGCCTACGAGCAGTACTTC. The chain employs TRBV20-1 and TRBJ2-7; 7 nucleotides align to TRBD1. Germline V lookup: CDR1 DFQATT, CDR2 SNEGSKA (reference sequence). The CDR3 has 13 residues. V lost 4 bases, J lost 2 bases, and 5 bases stayed unmatched.

This clonotype was counted at least ten times. The V gene is TRBV7-8, the J gene TRBJ2-7, with D perhaps TRBD2 (5 bases). Germline V lookup: CDR1 SGHVS, CDR2 FQNEAQ. CDR3 length: 13 amino acids. V lost 0 bases, J lost 4 bases, and 7 bases lay in between. This CDR3 is CASSLARVYEQYF. DNA of the CDR3: TGTGCCAGCAGCTTAGCGAGGGTGTACGAGCAGTACTTC.

This clonotype has more than one count but fewer than ten. This sequence joins TRBV12-2 and TRBJ1-5. TRBV12-2 is given as a pseudogene. This CDR3 region has 15 residues. CDR3 in amino acids: CASRLSLGKNQPQHF. The DNA for the CDR3 is TGTGCAAGTCGCTTATCATTGGGGAAAAATCAGCCCCAGCATTTT.

This clonotype was seen at least ten times. This chain joins TRBV12-3 or TRBV12-4 and TRBJ1-3; D is unclear. The CDR3 is 16 residues long. The V gene lost 6 bases and the J gene lost 0 bases, with 15 bases spanning the gap. As DNA, the CDR3 is TGTGCCAGCAGCCCATATAAGGTCGACTCTGGAAACACCATATATTTT. Protein sequence: CASSPYKVDSGNTIYF.

The table lists this clonotype with many counts. The chain carries TRBV30 and TRBJ2-6, with D maybe TRBD1 (5 bases). The CDR3 is 12 amino acids. Germline V gives CDR1 GTSNPN, CDR2 SVGIG (reference sequence). V was cut by 1 base and J by 10 bases, with 8 bases left in between. CDR3 coding DNA: TGTGCCTGGAGTGGGCAGGGAAACGTCCTGACTTTC. Protein product: CAWSGQGNVLTF.

The table lists this clonotype with many counts. The chain couples TRBV6-5 to TRBJ2-7; D unclear. Germline CDR1 and CDR2: MNHEY and SVGAGI. Trimming shortened V by 6 bases and J by 2 bases, and 14 bases separated the two germline ends. The CDR3 extends over 14 amino acids. The CDR3 protein is CASSPGPYTYEQYF. As DNA, the CDR3 is TGTGCCAGCAGCCCCGGGCCCTATACCTACGAGCAGTACTTC.

Ten or more counts support this clonotype. The chain couples TRBV29-1 to TRBJ2-7; no firm D call. The germline V and J ends were trimmed by 4 bases and 4 bases, with 14 bases remaining between them. The CDR3 length is 13 residues. The germline V gene encodes CDR1 SQVTM and CDR2 ANQGSEA. The CDR3 loop is CSVGNGQMYEQYF. For the CDR3, the DNA is TGCAGCGTTGGGAACGGCCAGATGTACGAGCAGTACTTC.